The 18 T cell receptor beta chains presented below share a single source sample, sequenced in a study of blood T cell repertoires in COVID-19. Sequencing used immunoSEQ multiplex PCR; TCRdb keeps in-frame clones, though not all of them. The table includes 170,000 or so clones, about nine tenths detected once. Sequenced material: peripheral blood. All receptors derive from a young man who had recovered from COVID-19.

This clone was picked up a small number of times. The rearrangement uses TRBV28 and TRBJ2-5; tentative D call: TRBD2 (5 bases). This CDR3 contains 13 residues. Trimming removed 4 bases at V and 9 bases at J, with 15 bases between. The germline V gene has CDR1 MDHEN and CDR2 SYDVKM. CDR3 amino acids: CASSSLALVSQYF. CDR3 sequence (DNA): TGTGCCAGCAGTTCCCTGGCACTAGTTTCCCAGTACTTC. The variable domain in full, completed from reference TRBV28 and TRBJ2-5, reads DVKVTQSSRYLVKRTGEKVFLECVQDMDHENMFWYRQDPGLGLRLIYFSYDVKMKEKGDIPEGYSVSREKKERFSLILESASTNQTSMYLCASSSLALVSQYFGPGTRLLVL.

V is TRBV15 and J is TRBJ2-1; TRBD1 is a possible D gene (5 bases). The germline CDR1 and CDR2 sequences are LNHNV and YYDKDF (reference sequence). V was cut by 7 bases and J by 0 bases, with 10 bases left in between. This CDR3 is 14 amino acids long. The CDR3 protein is CATTQGRSYNEQFF. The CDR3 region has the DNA TGTGCCACCACTCAGGGTCGCTCCTACAATGAGCAGTTCTTC.

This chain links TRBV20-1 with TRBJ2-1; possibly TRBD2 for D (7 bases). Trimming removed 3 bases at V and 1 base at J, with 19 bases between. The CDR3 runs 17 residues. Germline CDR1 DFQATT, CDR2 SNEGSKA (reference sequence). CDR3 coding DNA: TGCAGTGCTAGTGGGGAGGGGGGTCCAATTTCCTACAATGAGCAGTTCTTC. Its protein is CSASGEGGPISYNEQFF.

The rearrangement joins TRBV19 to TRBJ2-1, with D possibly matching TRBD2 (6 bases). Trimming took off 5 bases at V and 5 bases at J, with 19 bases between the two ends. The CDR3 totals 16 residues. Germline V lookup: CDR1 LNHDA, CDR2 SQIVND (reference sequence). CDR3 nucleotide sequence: TGTGCCAGTAGTGACCGTCGGACTACCGATCACAATGAGCAGTTCTTC. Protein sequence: CASSDRRTTDHNEQFF.

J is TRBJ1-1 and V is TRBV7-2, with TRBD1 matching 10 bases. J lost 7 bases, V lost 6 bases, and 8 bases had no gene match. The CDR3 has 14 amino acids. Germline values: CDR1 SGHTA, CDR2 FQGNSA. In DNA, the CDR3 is TGTGCCAGCAGTCGAATTGACAGGGGGCATGAAGCTTTCTTT. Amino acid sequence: CASSRIDRGHEAFF. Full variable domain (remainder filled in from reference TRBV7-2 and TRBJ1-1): GAGVSQSPSNKVTEKGKDVELRCDPISGHTALYWYRQSLGQGLEFLIYFQGNSAPDKSGLPSDRFSAERTGGSVSTLTIQRTQQEDSAVYLCASSRIDRGHEAFFGQGTRLTVV.

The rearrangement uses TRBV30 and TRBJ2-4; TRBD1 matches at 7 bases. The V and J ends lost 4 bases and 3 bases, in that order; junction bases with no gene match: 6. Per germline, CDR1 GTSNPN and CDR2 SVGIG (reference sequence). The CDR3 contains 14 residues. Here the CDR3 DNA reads TGTGCCTGGACCCACAGGGGACGCAAAAACATTCAGTACTTC. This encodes CAWTHRGRKNIQYF.

DNA for the CDR3: TGTGCCAGCTCACCTAGCGCGAGAGATACGCAGTATTTT. This gives the protein CASSPSARDTQYF. J is TRBJ2-3 and V is TRBV18, with a possible D match to TRBD2 (5 bases). This CDR3 has 13 amino acids. With 3 bases removed from V and 5 bases from J, the gap between germline ends came to 9 bases. Germline values: CDR1 KGHSH, CDR2 LQKENI.

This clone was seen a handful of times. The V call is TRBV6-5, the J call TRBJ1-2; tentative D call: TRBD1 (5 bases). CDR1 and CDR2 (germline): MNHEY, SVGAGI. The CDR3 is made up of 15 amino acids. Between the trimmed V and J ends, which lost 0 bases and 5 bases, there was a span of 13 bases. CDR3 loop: CASSYSNTGEYGYTF. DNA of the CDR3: TGTGCCAGCAGTTACTCCAACACGGGGGAGTATGGCTACACCTTC.

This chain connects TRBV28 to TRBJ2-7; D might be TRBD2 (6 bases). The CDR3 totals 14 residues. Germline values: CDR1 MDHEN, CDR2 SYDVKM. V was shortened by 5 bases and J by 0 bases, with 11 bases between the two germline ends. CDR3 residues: CASSTPGSSYEQYF. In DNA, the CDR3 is TGTGCCAGCAGTACCCCCGGGAGCTCCTACGAGCAGTACTTC.

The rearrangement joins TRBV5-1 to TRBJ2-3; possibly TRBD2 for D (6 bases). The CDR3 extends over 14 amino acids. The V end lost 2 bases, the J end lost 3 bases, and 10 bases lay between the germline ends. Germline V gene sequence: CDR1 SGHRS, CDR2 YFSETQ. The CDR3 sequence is CASSFGGETDTQYF. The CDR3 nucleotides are TGCGCCAGCAGCTTCGGGGGAGAGACAGATACGCAGTATTTT.

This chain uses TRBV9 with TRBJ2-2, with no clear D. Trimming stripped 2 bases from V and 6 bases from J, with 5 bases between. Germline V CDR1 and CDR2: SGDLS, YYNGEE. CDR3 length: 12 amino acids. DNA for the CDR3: TGTGCCAGCAGCGTCCCTTCCGGGGAGCTGTTTTTT. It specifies CASSVPSGELFF.

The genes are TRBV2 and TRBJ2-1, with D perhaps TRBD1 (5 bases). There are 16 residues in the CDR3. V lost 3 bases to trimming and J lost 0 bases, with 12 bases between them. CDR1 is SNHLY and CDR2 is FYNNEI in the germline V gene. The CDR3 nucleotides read TGTGCCAGCAGTGACAAACCGGACAACTCCTACAATGAGCAGTTCTTC. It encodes CASSDKPDNSYNEQFF.

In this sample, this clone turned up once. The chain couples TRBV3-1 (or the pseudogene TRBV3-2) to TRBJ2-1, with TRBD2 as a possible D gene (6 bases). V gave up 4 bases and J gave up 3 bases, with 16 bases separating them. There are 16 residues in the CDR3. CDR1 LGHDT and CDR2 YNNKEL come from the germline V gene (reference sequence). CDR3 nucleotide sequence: TGTGCCAGCAGCCCTGAGGGCGGGATCGGCTACAATGAGCAGTTCTTC. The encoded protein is CASSPEGGIGYNEQFF.

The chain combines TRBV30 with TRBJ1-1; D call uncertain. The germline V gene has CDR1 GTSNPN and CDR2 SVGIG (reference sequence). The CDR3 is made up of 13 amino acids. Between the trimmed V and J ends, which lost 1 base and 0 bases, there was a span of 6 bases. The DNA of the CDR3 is TGTGCCTGGAGTGACGGGATGAACACTGAAGCTTTCTTT. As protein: CAWSDGMNTEAFF.

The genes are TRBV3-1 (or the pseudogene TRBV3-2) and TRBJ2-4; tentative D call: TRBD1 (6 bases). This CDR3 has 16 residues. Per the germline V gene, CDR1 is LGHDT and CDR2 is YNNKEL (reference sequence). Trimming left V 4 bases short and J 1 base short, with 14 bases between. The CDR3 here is CASSLGQYYAKNIQYF. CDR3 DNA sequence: TGTGCCAGCAGCCTAGGACAGTATTACGCCAAAAACATTCAGTACTTC.

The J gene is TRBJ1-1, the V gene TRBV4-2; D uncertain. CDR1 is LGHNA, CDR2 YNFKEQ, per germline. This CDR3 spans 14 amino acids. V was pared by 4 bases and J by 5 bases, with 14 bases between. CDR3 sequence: CASSRTGGQTEAFF. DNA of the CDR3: TGTGCCAGCAGCCGAACTGGAGGGCAGACTGAAGCTTTCTTT.

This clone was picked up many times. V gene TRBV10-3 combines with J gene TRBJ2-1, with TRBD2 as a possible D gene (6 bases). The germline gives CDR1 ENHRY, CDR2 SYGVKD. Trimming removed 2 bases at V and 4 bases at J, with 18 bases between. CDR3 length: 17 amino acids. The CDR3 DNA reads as TGTGCCATCAGTGAGCCCCCAGCGGGCCGTGGGTACAATGAGCAGTTCTTC. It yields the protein CAISEPPAGRGYNEQFF.

The DNA of the CDR3 is TGTGCCACCAGCAGAGATCGGGCCGGCTCAGGGGGTAGGGGTCAGCCCCAGCATTTT. Protein: CATSRDRAGSGGRGQPQHF. The rearrangement links TRBV15 to TRBJ1-5; 7 positions match TRBD1. V lost 0 bases and J lost 6; bases outside the gene matches: 17. CDR1 is LNHNV, CDR2 YYDKDF, per germline (reference sequence). This CDR3 comprises 19 residues.